This T cell receptor beta chain was obtained from a study of cytomegalovirus exposure and HLA in healthy donors. Germline V gene lookup returns CDR1 MNHEY and CDR2 SVGAGI. The CDR3 length is 12 residues. V lost 0 bases, J lost 6 bases, and 2 bases lay in between. This clone was counted once. PCR amplification relied on 60 Vbeta primers (plus 13 Jbeta primers). Measured with immunoSEQ multiplex PCR; TCRdb has only the in-frame clones, and not every one. The table lists 140,000 to 150,000 clones, about 73% of them singletons. Specimen: PBMCs. The TCR sequence derives from an older woman in good health and CMV-seropositive. This chain connects TRBV6-5 to TRBJ2-2, with D unresolved. The CDR3 coding sequence is TGTGCCAGCAGTTACTCCGCCGGGGAGCTGTTTTTT. Amino acid sequence: CASSYSAGELFF.